These 25 T cell receptor beta chains were all obtained from the same sample, sequenced in a study of T cells after yellow fever vaccination. TCRdb passed the 5' RACE reads through MiXCR, listing each CDR3 protein once. The sample holds 500,000 to 650,000 distinct CDR3 sequences, around 12% seen once. The starting material was PBMCs, obtained on the day of the yellow fever booster vaccination. The receptors were gathered from a man aged 25 to 40 who received the YFV17D yellow fever vaccine.

This chain links TRBV10-1 with TRBJ1-4; 10 bases match TRBD1. V was pared by 6 bases and J by 7 bases, with 2 bases of the junction left unmatched. Germline V gives CDR1 WNHNN, CDR2 SYGVQD (reference sequence). This CDR3 is 13 amino acids long. The CDR3, as DNA: TGCGCCAGCAGCCGGGACAGGGGTGAAAAACTGTTTTTT. It translates to CASSRDRGEKLFF.

This clonotype showed up just a few times. The V call is TRBV7-9, the J call TRBJ1-6; maybe TRBD1 (6 bases). Germline V gene lookup returns CDR1 SEHNR and CDR2 FQNEAQ (reference sequence). The V end was cut by 1 base, the J end by 0 bases, with 10 bases between. The CDR3 totals 17 residues. This CDR3 is CASSLGDRSSYNSPLHF. CDR3 in DNA: TGTGCCAGCAGCTTAGGAGACAGGAGCTCCTATAATTCACCCCTCCACTTT. The full variable domain, in which reference TRBV7-9 and TRBJ1-6 provide the parts outside the CDR3, is DTGVSQNPRHKITKRGQNVTFRCDPISEHNRLYWYRQTLGQGPEFLTYFQNEAQLEKSRLLSDRFSAERPKGSFSTLEIQRTEQGDSAMYLCASSLGDRSSYNSPLHFGNGTRLTVT.

This clonotype was seen only a few times. CDR3 coding DNA: TGCGCCAGCAGGACAGAGTCTGGCTTCAGCGGCAATGAGCAGTTCTTC. Encoded protein: CASRTESGFSGNEQFF. J is TRBJ2-1 and V is TRBV5-1; D assignment may be TRBD1 or TRBD2 (5 bases each). Deletions cut 5 bases from V and 6 bases from J, with 21 bases between. Per the germline V gene, CDR1 is SGHRS and CDR2 is YFSETQ. This CDR3 has 16 amino acids.

The chain uses TRBV5-6 and TRBJ1-1, with D tentatively TRBD1 (5 bases). The germline V gene has CDR1 SGHDT and CDR2 YYEEEE. This CDR3 has 14 residues. Trimming cost V 0 bases and J 5 bases, with 11 bases left between them. The CDR3 DNA sequence: TGTGCCAGCAGCTTGGGTGTGGGGGAAACTGAAGCTTTCTTT. Amino acid sequence: CASSLGVGETEAFF.

This clonotype appeared a few times. V gene TRBV5-1 combines with J gene TRBJ2-3; the match to TRBD1 covers 7 bases. The CDR3 is 15 amino acids. Germline lookup yields CDR1 SGHRS and CDR2 YFSETQ. Trimming removed 0 bases from V and 5 bases from J; junction bases left unmatched: 6. CDR3 in amino acids: CASSLEGARRDTQYF. As DNA, the CDR3 is TGCGCCAGCAGCTTGGAGGGGGCGAGAAGAGATACGCAGTATTTT.

V and J are TRBV7-9 and TRBJ1-2, with TRBD1 matching over 7 bases. The V gene end was trimmed by 5 bases and the J gene end by 4 bases; junction bases not matched to a gene: 7. The germline CDR1 and CDR2 sequences are SEHNR and FQNEAQ (reference sequence). The CDR3 has 14 residues. This chain's CDR3 is CASSMTGLGYGYTF. The CDR3 coding sequence is TGTGCCAGCAGCATGACAGGGCTGGGCTATGGCTACACCTTC.

This clonotype has at least ten counts. The chain recombines TRBV5-6 with TRBJ2-4; D perhaps matches TRBD2 (6 bases). CDR1 is SGHDT, CDR2 YYEEEE, per germline. The CDR3 runs to 19 residues. V was trimmed by 0 bases and J by 0 bases, leaving 19 bases between them. The CDR3 sequence is CASSLGVGGNYIAKNIQYF. The CDR3 coding sequence is TGTGCCAGCAGCTTGGGAGTTGGCGGGAACTACATAGCCAAAAACATTCAGTACTTC. Full variable domain (remainder filled in from reference TRBV5-6 and TRBJ2-4): DAGVTQSPTHLIKTRGQQVTLRCSPKSGHDTVSWYQQALGQGPQFIFQYYEEEERQRGNFPDRFSGHQFPNYSSELNVNALLLGDSALYLCASSLGVGGNYIAKNIQYFGAGTRLSVL.

In this sample, this clonotype turned up a few times. The V call is TRBV6-2 or TRBV6-3, the J call TRBJ2-1; TRBD2 might be the D (7 bases). From germline, CDR1 is MNHEY and CDR2 SVGEGT. Between the trimmed V and J ends, which lost 6 bases and 6 bases, there was a span of 15 bases. The length of the CDR3 is 14 residues. The CDR3 region has the DNA TGTGCCAGCAGCCGCGGTAGGGGGGGCAATGAGCAGTTCTTC. Translating gives CASSRGRGGNEQFF.

The V gene is TRBV29-1, the J gene TRBJ2-5; TRBD1 agrees at 7 bases. Germline-derived CDR1 and CDR2 are SQVTM and ANQGSEA. Trimming took 7 bases from V and 4 from J; bases not matched to a gene: 6. The CDR3 covers 12 residues. The CDR3 DNA reads as TGCAGCGCCCAGGGGGTCAGAGAGACCCAGTACTTC. This codes for CSAQGVRETQYF.

This clonotype was observed at least ten times. This sequence joins TRBV20-1 and TRBJ2-3, with unresolved D. V gave up 6 bases and J gave up 5 bases, with 18 bases separating them. Germline V gene sequence: CDR1 DFQATT, CDR2 SNEGSKA (reference sequence). The CDR3 totals 14 residues. DNA for the CDR3: TGCAGTGCCCTTCAGGAGACCCGCATAGATACGCAGTATTTT. It is translated as CSALQETRIDTQYF.

This rearrangement joins TRBV30 to TRBJ1-1; 7 positions match TRBD1. CDR1 and CDR2 from the germline V gene are GTSNPN and SVGIG (reference sequence). V gave up 5 bases and J gave up 0 bases; unmatched junction bases: 3. The CDR3 covers 13 residues. The DNA of the CDR3 is TGTGCCTGGCACAGGGGCCTGAACACTGAAGCTTTCTTT. Translating it yields CAWHRGLNTEAFF.

This sequence joins TRBV7-2 and TRBJ2-7; D may match TRBD1 or TRBD2 (5 bases each). CDR1 and CDR2 from the germline V gene are SGHTA and FQGNSA. The V and J ends lost 6 bases and 2 bases respectively, with 14 bases between them. This CDR3 contains 14 residues. CDR3 sequence: CASRSFEGTYEQYF. In nucleotides, the CDR3 is TGTGCCAGCAGGTCCTTCGAGGGGACCTACGAGCAGTACTTC.

This clonotype was seen only a few times. The chain has TRBV20-1 and TRBJ2-7; 12 bases align to TRBD2. The CDR3 length is 16 residues. Germline-derived CDR1 and CDR2 are DFQATT and SNEGSKA (reference sequence). Trimming cost V 8 bases and J 0 bases; bases outside gene matches: 11. CDR3 sequence reads: CSSTSGRGAGSYEQYF. Here the CDR3 DNA reads TGCAGTTCGACTAGCGGGAGAGGTGCGGGCTCCTACGAGCAGTACTTC.

The V gene is TRBV30, the J gene TRBJ2-2; no definite D call. The CDR3 spans 14 residues. V gave up 2 bases and J gave up 1 base, with 8 bases separating them. The V gene's germline CDR1 is GTSNPN and CDR2 SVGIG (reference sequence). CDR3 DNA sequence: TGTGCCTGGAGTCGGACCATGAACACCGGGGAGCTGTTTTTT. It yields the protein CAWSRTMNTGELFF.

V gene TRBV7-9 combines with J gene TRBJ2-7, with 7 bases matching TRBD1. In germline, CDR1 is SEHNR, CDR2 FQNEAQ (reference sequence). Unmatched junction bases numbered 11, after V lost 2 bases and J lost 1 base. This CDR3 comprises 17 residues. The CDR3 coding sequence is TGTGCCAGCAGCTTAAGACAGGGTCCCACCCCATCCTACGAGCAGTACTTC. Its protein is CASSLRQGPTPSYEQYF.

The chain recombines TRBV19 with TRBJ2-2; D may be TRBD2 (6 bases). Trimming took off 7 bases at V and 6 bases at J, with 18 bases between the two ends. Germline-derived CDR1 and CDR2 are LNHDA and SQIVND (reference sequence). The CDR3 is 15 amino acids. CDR3 loop: CASKAGLPGAGELFF. The DNA of the CDR3 is TGTGCCAGTAAGGCGGGACTCCCTGGGGCCGGGGAGCTGTTTTTT.

This clonotype was recorded a few times. The genes are TRBV29-1 and TRBJ2-5; D not certain. V gave up 8 bases and J gave up 1 base, with 14 bases separating them. This CDR3 spans 13 amino acids. CDR1 and CDR2 (germline): SQVTM, ANQGSEA. This CDR3 is CSRFSSVQETQYF. The CDR3 DNA reads TGCAGCCGCTTCTCAAGCGTCCAAGAGACCCAGTACTTC.

This clonotype was detected a few times. The chain recombines TRBV3-1 with TRBJ2-1; no firm D call. Per the germline V gene, CDR1 is LGHDT and CDR2 is YNNKEL (reference sequence). V dropped 5 bases and J dropped 9 bases, with 14 bases sitting between them. The CDR3 has 13 residues. The CDR3 protein is CASSEIPKGEQFF. CDR3 bases: TGTGCCAGCAGCGAAATTCCGAAGGGTGAGCAGTTCTTC.

The V and J genes are TRBV6-1 and TRBJ2-3; D uncertain. Germline lookup yields CDR1 MNHNS and CDR2 SASEGT. V dropped 6 bases and J dropped 4 bases, with 14 bases sitting between them. The CDR3 runs 14 residues. CDR3 sequence reads: CASSIGSPPDTQYF. The CDR3 DNA is TGTGCCAGCAGCATCGGCAGTCCCCCAGATACGCAGTATTTT.

In its sample, this clonotype was seen a few times. The chain has TRBV6-4 and TRBJ2-3; D not resolved. CDR1 is MRHNA, CDR2 SNTAGT, per germline. The CDR3 covers 13 residues. V gave up 2 bases and J gave up 4 bases, with 7 bases separating them. In DNA, the CDR3 is TGTGCCAGCAGTGACGAAACACCAGATACGCAGTATTTT. This sequence encodes CASSDETPDTQYF.

This chain connects TRBV11-2 to TRBJ1-1; possibly TRBD1 for D (6 bases). Germline V gene data show CDR1 as SGHAT and CDR2 as FQNNGV. The CDR3 runs to 14 residues. The V gene lost 4 bases and the J gene lost 4 bases, with 13 bases spanning the gap. The CDR3 region has the DNA TGTGCCAGCAGCTCCCCCAGGGGCCCCACTGAAGCTTTCTTT. Translated: CASSSPRGPTEAFF.

The chain employs TRBV20-1 and TRBJ2-7, with 7 bases aligning to TRBD1. Trimming removed 5 bases from V and 0 bases from J; junction bases left unmatched: 4. The germline gives CDR1 DFQATT, CDR2 SNEGSKA (reference sequence). CDR3 length: 13 residues. The CDR3 DNA is TGCAGTGCTCACCGGGACAGCTCCTACGAGCAGTACTTC. It specifies CSAHRDSSYEQYF.

In its sample, this clonotype was seen a few times. Relative to the germline gene, one junction end is altered; a read error may explain this. V is TRBV5-1 and J is TRBJ2-1, with D tentatively TRBD1 or TRBD2 (5 bases each). The CDR3 is 15 amino acids. Germline V CDR1 and CDR2: SGHRS, YFSETQ. The CDR3 DNA reads as TGCGCCAGCAGACCTCAGGGAGAGTCCTCCAATGAGCAGTTCTTC. Translation: CASRPQGESSNEQFF.

This clonotype has more than one count but fewer than ten. The gene calls are TRBV27 and TRBJ2-5; D call uncertain. CDR1 and CDR2 (germline): MNHEY, SMNVEV (reference sequence). The CDR3 consists of 15 residues. The V end lost 2 bases, the J end lost 2 bases, and 12 bases lay between the germline ends. The CDR3 loop is CASSLLGSRQETQYF. Here the CDR3 DNA reads TGTGCCAGCAGTTTACTAGGTAGCCGTCAAGAGACCCAGTACTTC.

This chain links TRBV12-3 or TRBV12-4 with TRBJ2-7; 12 bases map to TRBD2. The CDR3 is 15 residues long. Trimming removed 6 bases from V and 2 bases from J; junction bases left unmatched: 5. The chain's CDR3 is CASRPLAGGTYEQYF. In DNA form, the CDR3 reads TGTGCCAGCAGACCGCTAGCGGGAGGGACCTACGAGCAGTACTTC.